The rows below give T cell receptor beta chains drawn from one sample of a study of spatial heterogeneity in lung cancer. One entry per CDR3 protein, called by TCRdb with MiXCR from the 5' RACE reads. Here the sample spans tens of thousands of distinct CDR3 sequences, roughly 5% being singletons. The starting material was PBMCs, obtained at surgery. The receptors originated from a female donor with early-stage non-small cell lung cancer. Each CDR3 is given with its conserved first and last residue. Each record gives: clone size, J gene, CDR3 length, V gene, D gene, CDR3 protein, CDR3 DNA. The D gene is left open where the match is weak. Clone size is not always given. Where it is, it says once, few, many or a class for expanded clones.

abundance: many
j_gene: TRBJ2-3
len: 16
v_gene: TRBV24-1
d_gene: TRBD1
CDR3aa: CATSAGTGGITDTQYF
CDR3nt: TGTGCCACCAGTGCCGGGACAGGGGGAATCACAGATACGCAGTATTTT

abundance: many
j_gene: TRBJ2-1
len: 14
v_gene: TRBV12-3/TRBV12-4
d_gene: -
CDR3aa: CASSSIGGPNEQFF
CDR3nt: TGTGCCAGCAGCTCTATCGGGGGGCCCAATGAGCAGTTCTTC

abundance: few
j_gene: TRBJ1-1
len: 15
v_gene: TRBV4-3
d_gene: TRBD1
CDR3aa: CASSQSGTGDTEAFF
CDR3nt: TGCGCCAGCAGCCAATCAGGGACAGGGGACACTGAAGCTTTCTTT

abundance: -
j_gene: TRBJ2-1
len: 17
v_gene: TRBV27
d_gene: TRBD2
CDR3aa: CASSLIRRTSGTNEQFF
CDR3nt: TGTGCCAGCAGTTTAATCCGTCGGACTAGCGGTACCAATGAGCAGTTCTTC

abundance: many
j_gene: TRBJ2-2
len: 15
v_gene: TRBV3-1
d_gene: TRBD2
CDR3aa: CASSQASGGPGELFF
CDR3nt: TGTGCCAGCAGCCAAGCGTCGGGGGGACCCGGGGAGCTGTTTTTT

abundance: -
j_gene: TRBJ2-5
len: 15
v_gene: TRBV7-2
d_gene: -
CDR3aa: CASSPLGGRPETQYF
CDR3nt: TGTGCCAGCAGCCCCCTCGGGGGGCGCCCAGAGACCCAGTACTTC

abundance: few
j_gene: TRBJ2-2
len: 16
v_gene: TRBV7-3
d_gene: -
CDR3aa: CASSTQGRQIPGELFF
CDR3nt: TGTGCCAGCAGCACTCAGGGGCGGCAAATCCCCGGGGAGCTGTTTTTT

abundance: many
j_gene: TRBJ2-3
len: 14
v_gene: TRBV28
d_gene: -
CDR3aa: CATGRGGPTDTQYF
CDR3nt: TGTGCCACCGGGCGAGGGGGGCCCACAGATACGCAGTATTTT

abundance: many
j_gene: TRBJ2-1
len: 13
v_gene: TRBV5-4
d_gene: -
CDR3aa: CASSLLQNNEQFF
CDR3nt: TGTGCCAGCAGCTTGCTACAGAACAATGAGCAGTTCTTC

abundance: few
j_gene: TRBJ1-3
len: 16
v_gene: TRBV18
d_gene: -
CDR3aa: CASSPFPGGEGNTIYF
CDR3nt: TGTGCCAGCTCACCCTTTCCGGGGGGAGAAGGAAACACCATATATTTT

abundance: few
j_gene: TRBJ2-2
len: 15
v_gene: TRBV12-3/TRBV12-4
d_gene: TRBD2
CDR3aa: CASKSGGEGTGELFF
CDR3nt: TGTGCCAGCAAGAGCGGGGGAGAGGGCACCGGGGAGCTGTTTTTT

abundance: many
j_gene: TRBJ1-6
len: 14
v_gene: TRBV20-1
d_gene: TRBD1
CDR3aa: CSARDAQGDSPLHF
CDR3nt: TGCAGTGCTAGAGATGCACAGGGGGATTCACCCCTCCACTTT

abundance: many
j_gene: TRBJ1-1
len: 13
v_gene: TRBV5-4
d_gene: TRBD1
CDR3aa: CASSFSQGSEAFF
CDR3nt: TGTGCCAGCAGCTTCTCACAGGGGTCTGAAGCTTTCTTT

abundance: many
j_gene: TRBJ2-1
len: 15
v_gene: TRBV5-1
d_gene: TRBD2
CDR3aa: CASSLVAGVHNEQFF
CDR3nt: TGCGCCAGCAGCTTGGTAGCGGGGGTCCACAATGAGCAGTTCTTC

abundance: few
j_gene: TRBJ2-2
len: 15
v_gene: TRBV18
d_gene: -
CDR3aa: CASSAWTDNTGELFF
CDR3nt: TGTGCCAGCTCAGCCTGGACAGATAACACCGGGGAGCTGTTTTTT